The rows below give T cell receptor beta chains drawn from one sample of a study of OX40 agonist ivuxolimab in advanced cancers. The method was immunoSEQ multiplex PCR; TCRdb's version includes in-frame clones alone and lacks a portion of them. The table shows 30,000 to 40,000 clones, with roughly 80% occurring only once. The sample here was CD4+ or CD8+ T cells sorted from blood, taken in a trial of the OX40 agonist ivuxolimab. The receptors were sampled from an adult with an advanced solid tumor such as melanoma, head and neck, liver or kidney cancer. CDR3s include the opening cysteine and the closing phenylalanine or tryptophan. The order of the fields is J gene, D gene, V gene, clone size, CDR3 protein, CDR3 DNA. D genes are given only for firm matches. Size tells how often a clone was seen (once, few, many) or the class of an expanded clone, and some rows leave it out.

TRBJ2-2,NA,TRBV7-2,once,CASSLVGGQAGELFF,TGTGCCAGCAGCTTAGTGGGGGGGCAGGCCGGGGAGCTGTTTTTT
TRBJ2-2,NA,TRBV6-4,NA,CASSDSYTGELFF,TGTGCCAGCAGTGACTCGTACACCGGGGAGCTGTTTTTT
TRBJ2-7,NA,TRBV29-1,NA,CSVNGLAPNQAEQYF,TGCAGCGTAAACGGGCTAGCGCCTAATCAAGCCGAGCAGTACTTC
TRBJ1-3,NA,TRBV28,NA,CASTRRPHTIYF,TGTGCCAGCACCCGCCGTCCCCACACCATATATTTT
TRBJ1-1,TRBD1,TRBV7-9,NA,CASSLATGGTEAFF,TGTGCCAGCAGCTTAGCAACAGGGGGCACTGAAGCTTTCTTT
TRBJ2-1,NA,TRBV6-5,NA,CASSYSRGGEFF,TGTGCCAGCAGTTACTCCCGGGGTGGGGAGTTCTTC
TRBJ2-5,NA,TRBV19,NA,CASSITGFQETQYF,TGTGCCAGTAGTATAACCGGGTTCCAAGAGACCCAGTACTTC
TRBJ1-2,TRBD1,TRBV6-5,NA,CASSWGTGVFYGYTF,TGTGCCAGCAGTTGGGGGACAGGGGTTTTCTATGGCTACACCTTC
TRBJ2-2,NA,TRBV6-5,NA,CASSSTGLGVGELFF,TGTGCCAGCAGCTCTACAGGGCTGGGGGTAGGGGAGCTGTTTTTT
TRBJ1-6,NA,TRBV7-3,once,CASSSGDYNSPLHF,TGTGCCAGCAGCAGTGGGGATTACAATTCACCCCTCCACTTT
TRBJ1-2,NA,TRBV28,NA,CASSLKFWGYTF,TGTGCCAGCAGTTTGAAATTCTGGGGCTACACCTTC
TRBJ2-7,NA,TRBV10-2,NA,CASSERLRTYEQYF,TGCGCCAGCAGTGAGCGGCTGCGTACCTACGAGCAGTACTTC
TRBJ1-1,TRBD1,TRBV11-2,NA,CASSWTGGLPSNTEAFF,TGTGCCAGCAGCTGGACAGGGGGCCTCCCCTCGAACACTGAAGCTTTCTTT
TRBJ2-2,TRBD2,TRBV4-3,NA,CASSTSGSAGELFF,TGCGCCAGCAGCACTAGCGGGAGTGCCGGGGAGCTGTTTTTT
TRBJ2-3,TRBD2,TRBV4-1,NA,CASSQAFGSGTSTDTQYF,TGCGCCAGCAGCCAAGCGTTCGGGAGCGGGACTAGCACAGATACGCAGTATTTT
TRBJ2-4,NA,TRBV5-1,NA,CASSPSVVKNIQYF,TGCGCCAGCAGCCCATCGGTGGTCAAAAACATTCAGTACTTC
TRBJ1-1,NA,TRBV9,NA,CASSEGGIMNTEAFF,TGTGCCAGCAGCGAAGGGGGAATTATGAACACTGAAGCTTTCTTT
TRBJ2-5,TRBD1,TRBV18,once,CASSPKTGWETQYF,TGTGCCAGCTCACCCAAGACAGGGTGGGAGACCCAGTACTTC
TRBJ2-7,NA,TRBV23-1,NA,CASSPLVYF,TGCGCCAGCAGTCCCTTAGTGTACTTC
TRBJ2-2,NA,TRBV14,NA,CASSQVRSPAGELFF,TGTGCCAGCAGCCAAGTCCGGTCTCCCGCCGGGGAGCTGTTTTTT
TRBJ2-1,NA,TRBV6-6,NA,CASSYQNNEQFF,TGTGCCAGCAGTTACCAGAACAATGAGCAGTTCTTC
TRBJ1-1,TRBD1,TRBV11-1,NA,CASSLTGENTEAFF,TGTGCCAGCAGCTTGACAGGGGAGAACACTGAAGCTTTCTTT
TRBJ1-1,NA,TRBV7-6,NA,CASSLLRNTEAFF,TGTGCCAGCAGCTTACTTCGGAACACTGAAGCTTTCTTT
TRBJ1-1,NA,TRBV7-3,NA,CASSLSRDPGEKAFF,TGTGCCAGCAGCTTAAGTAGGGACCCCGGGGAAAAAGCTTTCTTT
TRBJ2-1,NA,TRBV7-9,NA,CASSLGLGPVEQFF,TGTGCCAGCAGCTTAGGTCTGGGTCCCGTTGAGCAGTTCTTC
TRBJ1-2,TRBD1,TRBV30,NA,CARYRGPGYGYTF,TGTGCCCGTTACAGGGGGCCAGGCTATGGCTACACCTTC
TRBJ2-1,TRBD2,TRBV5-1,NA,CASSSNSGLANHRRFF,TGCGCCAGCAGCTCGAACTCGGGACTAGCGAACCACAGACGGTTCTTC
TRBJ2-7,NA,TRBV7-3,NA,CASSLERGAGNEQYF,TGTGCCAGCAGCTTAGAACGAGGGGCGGGAAACGAGCAGTACTTC
TRBJ1-2,NA,TRBV5-1,NA,CASSLEKNYGYTF,TGCGCCAGCAGCTTGGAAAAGAACTATGGCTACACCTTC
TRBJ2-1,NA,TRBV25-1,NA,CASTPRDIYNEQFF,TGTGCCAGCACTCCCCGGGACATCTACAATGAGCAGTTCTTC
TRBJ1-2,NA,TRBV7-3,NA,CASGLGGNYGYTF,TGTGCCAGCGGGTTAGGAGGGAACTATGGCTACACCTTC
TRBJ2-7,NA,TRBV21-1,NA,CASSKDRNEQYF,TGTGCCAGCAGCAAGGATAGGAACGAGCAGTACTTC
TRBJ1-2,NA,TRBV6-5,NA,CASSPPGRTYGYTF,TGTGCCAGCAGCCCCCCGGGACGGACCTATGGCTACACCTTC
TRBJ2-3,NA,TRBV5-4,few,CASSATTKDTQYF,TGTGCCAGCAGCGCCACTACTAAAGATACGCAGTATTTT
TRBJ2-1,NA,TRBV7-8,NA,CASRGDILDEQFF,TGTGCCAGCCGGGGCGATATACTCGATGAGCAGTTCTTC
TRBJ1-2,NA,TRBV6-6,NA,CASCGGLNYGYTF,TGTGCCAGCTGTGGAGGGCTTAACTATGGCTACACCTTC
TRBJ2-7,TRBD1,TRBV5-5,NA,CASSLSSGQGIPEQYF,TGTGCCAGCAGCTTGAGTTCAGGACAGGGAATTCCCGAGCAGTACTTC
TRBJ2-1,NA,TRBV11-2,NA,CASSLDQGGYNEQFF,TGTGCCAGCAGCTTAGACCAGGGGGGCTACAATGAGCAGTTCTTC
TRBJ1-4,NA,TRBV30,NA,CACSAVGANEKLFF,TGTGCTTGTTCCGCGGTTGGAGCTAATGAAAAACTGTTTTTT
TRBJ2-7,NA,TRBV5-6,NA,CASSFASVQYF,TGTGCCAGCAGCTTTGCAAGTGTGCAGTACTTC
TRBJ2-7,TRBD1,TRBV5-6,NA,CASSTGQVREQYF,TGTGCCAGCAGCACGGGACAGGTTAGGGAGCAGTACTTC
TRBJ2-3,NA,TRBV7-9,NA,CASSLDLTDTQYF,TGTGCCAGCAGCTTAGACCTAACAGATACGCAGTATTTT